This TCR beta chain came from a study of blood T cell repertoires in COVID-19. The CDR3 contains 16 residues. Germline CDR1 LNHNV, CDR2 YYDKDF (reference sequence). V was pared by 0 bases and J by 2 bases, with 14 bases between. Original processing notes: By means of reference gene primer amplification, nucleated cell counts were estimated. Sequencing was performed with immunoSEQ multiplex PCR; in TCRdb, only in-frame clones are kept and a portion is missing. V and J calls and clone size are copied from that table; D and trimming were computed from the DNA. The data contain fewer than 150,000 clones, approximately 79% of them singletons.

This rearrangement joins TRBV15 to TRBJ2-7, with D possibly matching TRBD1 (7 bases). The clonotype originates from a man between 50 and 59 years old with acute or convalescent COVID-19. The sequencing sample was made of peripheral blood. CDR3 nucleotide sequence: TGTGCCACCAGCAGAGATCTGCGCAGGGGGGCCTACGAGCAGTACTTC. It is translated as CATSRDLRRGAYEQYF.